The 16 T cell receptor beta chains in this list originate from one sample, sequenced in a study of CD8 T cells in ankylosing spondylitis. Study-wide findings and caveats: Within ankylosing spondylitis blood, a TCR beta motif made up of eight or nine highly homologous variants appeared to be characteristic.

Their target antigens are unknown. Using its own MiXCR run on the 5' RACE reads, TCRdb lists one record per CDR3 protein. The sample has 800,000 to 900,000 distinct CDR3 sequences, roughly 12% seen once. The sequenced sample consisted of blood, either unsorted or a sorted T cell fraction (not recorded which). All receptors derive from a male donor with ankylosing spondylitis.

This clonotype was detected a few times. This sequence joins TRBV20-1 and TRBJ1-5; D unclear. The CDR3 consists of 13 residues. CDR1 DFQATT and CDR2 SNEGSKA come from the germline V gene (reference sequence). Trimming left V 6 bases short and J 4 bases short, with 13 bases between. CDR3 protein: CSATRRLNQPQHF. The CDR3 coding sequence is TGCAGTGCAACAAGGAGACTAAATCAGCCCCAGCATTTT.

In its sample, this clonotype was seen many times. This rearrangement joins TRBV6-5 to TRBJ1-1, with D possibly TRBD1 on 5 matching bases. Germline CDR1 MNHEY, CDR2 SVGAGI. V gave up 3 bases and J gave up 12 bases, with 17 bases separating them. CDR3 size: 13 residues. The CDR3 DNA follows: TGTGCCAGCAGTTATTTCGACAGAGGGGAAACTTTCTTT. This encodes CASSYFDRGETFF.

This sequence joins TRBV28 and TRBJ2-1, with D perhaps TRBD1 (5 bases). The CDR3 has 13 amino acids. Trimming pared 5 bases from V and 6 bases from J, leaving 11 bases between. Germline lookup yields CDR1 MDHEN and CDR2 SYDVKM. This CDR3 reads CASSRQGGNEQFF. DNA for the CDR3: TGTGCCAGCAGTCGCCAGGGCGGCAATGAGCAGTTCTTC.

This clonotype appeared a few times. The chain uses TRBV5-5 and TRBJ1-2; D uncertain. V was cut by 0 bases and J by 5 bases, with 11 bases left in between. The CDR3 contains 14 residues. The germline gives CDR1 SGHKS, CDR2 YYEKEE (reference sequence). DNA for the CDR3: TGTGCCAGCAGCTTGGCGTCGGCATCTTATGGCTACACCTTC. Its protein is CASSLASASYGYTF.

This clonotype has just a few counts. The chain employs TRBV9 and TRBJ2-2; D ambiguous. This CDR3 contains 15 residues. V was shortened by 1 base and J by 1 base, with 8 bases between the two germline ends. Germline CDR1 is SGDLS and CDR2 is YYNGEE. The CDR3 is CASSVQSMNTGELFF. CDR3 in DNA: TGTGCCAGCAGCGTACAGTCAATGAACACCGGGGAGCTGTTTTTT. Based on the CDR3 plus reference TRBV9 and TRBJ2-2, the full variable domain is DSGVTQTPKHLITATGQRVTLRCSPRSGDLSVYWYQQSLDQGLQFLIQYYNGEERAKGNILERFSAQQFPDLHSELNLSSLELGDSALYFCASSVQSMNTGELFFGEGSRLTVL.

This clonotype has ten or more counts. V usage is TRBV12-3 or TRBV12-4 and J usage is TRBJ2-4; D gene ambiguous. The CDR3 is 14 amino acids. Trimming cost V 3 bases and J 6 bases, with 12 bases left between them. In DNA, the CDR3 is TGTGCCAGCAGTTTGTGGACGAGTGGAAACATTCAGTACTTC. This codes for CASSLWTSGNIQYF.

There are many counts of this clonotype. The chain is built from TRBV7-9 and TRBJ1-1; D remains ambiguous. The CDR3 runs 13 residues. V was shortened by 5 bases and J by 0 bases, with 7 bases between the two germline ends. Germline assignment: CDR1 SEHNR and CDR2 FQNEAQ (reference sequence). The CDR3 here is CASSQAMNTEAFF. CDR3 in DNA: TGTGCCAGCAGCCAGGCCATGAACACTGAAGCTTTCTTT. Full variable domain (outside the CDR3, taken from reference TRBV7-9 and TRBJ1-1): DTGVSQNPRHKITKRGQNVTFRCDPISEHNRLYWYRQTLGQGPEFLTYFQNEAQLEKSRLLSDRFSAERPKGSFSTLEIQRTEQGDSAMYLCASSQAMNTEAFFGQGTRLTVV.

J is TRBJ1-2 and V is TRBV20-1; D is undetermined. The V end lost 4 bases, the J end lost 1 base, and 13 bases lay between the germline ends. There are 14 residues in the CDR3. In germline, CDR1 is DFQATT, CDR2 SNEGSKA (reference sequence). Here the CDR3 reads CSAIAAVVNYGYTF. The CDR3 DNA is TGCAGTGCTATAGCAGCGGTCGTTAACTATGGCTACACCTTC.

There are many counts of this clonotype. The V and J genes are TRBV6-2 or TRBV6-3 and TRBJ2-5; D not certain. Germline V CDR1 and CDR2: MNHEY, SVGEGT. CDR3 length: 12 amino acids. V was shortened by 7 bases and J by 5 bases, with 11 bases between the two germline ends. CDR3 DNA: TGTGCCAGCACCCATCGGGCGGAGACCCAGTACTTC. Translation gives CASTHRAETQYF.

The CDR3 region has the DNA TGCAGTGCTAGTGGGACCGCTGGTGAAAAACTGTTTTTT. Its translation: CSASGTAGEKLFF. This chain connects TRBV20-1 to TRBJ1-4, with a possible D match to TRBD1 (5 bases). The V end lost 3 bases, the J end lost 7 bases, and 12 bases lay between the germline ends. This CDR3 region has 13 residues. Germline V gives CDR1 DFQATT, CDR2 SNEGSKA (reference sequence).

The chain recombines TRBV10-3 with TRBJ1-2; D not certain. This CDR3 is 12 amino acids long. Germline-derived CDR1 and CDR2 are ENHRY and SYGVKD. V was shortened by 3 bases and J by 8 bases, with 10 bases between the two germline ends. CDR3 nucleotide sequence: TGTGCCATCAGTGACACTTCCCGGGGCTACACCTTC. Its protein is CAISDTSRGYTF.

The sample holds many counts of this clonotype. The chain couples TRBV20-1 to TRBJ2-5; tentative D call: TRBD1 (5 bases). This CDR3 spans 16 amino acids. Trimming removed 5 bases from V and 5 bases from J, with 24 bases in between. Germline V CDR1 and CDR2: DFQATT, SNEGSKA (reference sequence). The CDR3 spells CSAFPPTVDQEETQYF. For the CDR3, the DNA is TGCAGTGCTTTCCCCCCGACAGTGGACCAAGAGGAGACCCAGTACTTC.

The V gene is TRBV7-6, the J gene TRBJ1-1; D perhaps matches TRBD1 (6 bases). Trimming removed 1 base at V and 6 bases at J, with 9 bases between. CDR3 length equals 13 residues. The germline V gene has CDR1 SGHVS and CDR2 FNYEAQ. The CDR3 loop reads CASSLVGGAEAFF. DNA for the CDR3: TGTGCCAGCAGCTTAGTAGGGGGTGCTGAAGCTTTCTTT.

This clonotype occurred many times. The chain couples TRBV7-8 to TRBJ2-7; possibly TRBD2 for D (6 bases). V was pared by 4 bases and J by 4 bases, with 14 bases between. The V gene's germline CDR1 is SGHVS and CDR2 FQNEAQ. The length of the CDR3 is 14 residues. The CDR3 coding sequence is TGTGCCAGCAGCTCTCCCCGGGACTTTTACGAGCAGTACTTC. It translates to CASSSPRDFYEQYF.

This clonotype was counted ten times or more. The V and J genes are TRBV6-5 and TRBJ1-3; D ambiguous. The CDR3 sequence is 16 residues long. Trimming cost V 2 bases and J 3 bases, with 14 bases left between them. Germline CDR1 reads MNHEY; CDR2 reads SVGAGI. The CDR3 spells CASSYREFRFGNTIYF. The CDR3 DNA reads TGTGCCAGCAGTTACAGGGAGTTCAGATTTGGAAACACCATATATTTT.

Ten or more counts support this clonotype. CDR3 nucleotide sequence: TGCGCCAGCAGCTTAGTTAGCGGAAGAGGCACAGATACGCAGTATTTT. Protein: CASSLVSGRGTDTQYF. J is TRBJ2-3 and V is TRBV5-1; the D gene is possibly TRBD2 (6 bases). Germline CDR1 is SGHRS and CDR2 is YFSETQ. Trimming pared 2 bases from V and 1 base from J, leaving 14 bases between. This CDR3 contains 16 residues.